This TCR beta chain was captured by sequencing in a study of blood T cell repertoires in COVID-19 (TCRdb year 2020). Concerning the study at large: Collaborator samples came from the United States, Italy and Spain and covered acute and convalescent phases of COVID-19. The samples were drawn from the first 160 participants of the ongoing ImmuneRACE study and from 1,200 or so subjects provided by 6 global collaborators. The repertoires were made available in a free public database intended to serve as a resource for research on the immune response to SARS-CoV-2. Sample metadata almost always included a de-identified subject ID, COVID-19 status, age in years and sex. The material from the prospective study consisted of cDNA or gDNA derived from T cells, B-cell-depleted T cells, or PBMCs. The dataset comprised deeply sampled blood TCRbeta repertoires from subjects exposed to, actively infected with, or recovered from COVID-19. Where HLA class I and class II types were available, the types were taken from metadata supplied by the sample provider, not from assay-based typing. Results the study describes overall, beyond this receptor: The quantity of clinical and demographic metadata differed by source and by participant and was supplied without curation.

The immunoSEQ Assay, a bias-controlled multiplex PCR, was used to amplify TCRbeta CDR3 regions from genomic DNA. The original pipeline was this. Within the assay, amplification of reference gene primers was used to estimate how many nucleated cells each sample contained. To quantify the absolute abundance of each unique TCRbeta CDR3 rearrangement, sequence reads were collapsed and filtered. Productive Simpson clonality was computed per sample as the square root of Simpson's diversity index over productive rearrangements. Drawn from immuneACCESS, this table holds only the in-frame rearrangements with V and J called that TCRdb kept. Clones are partly lost; checked studies trace under half to an unresolved V gene and leave the rest unexplained. The DNA was the basis for D and trimming; V, J and clone size are from that table. The sample profile shows under 200,000 clones; roughly 86% of them were found once. The top ten constitute 2.5% to 3% of the sample.

In Seattle, one collaborating source enrolled patients while the infection was active and tracked those patients longitudinally over the course of disease. Whole blood was collected in K2EDTA tubes by collaborating institutions according to the institutions' own protocols. Collaborator samples were shipped for TCRbeta analysis as frozen whole blood, isolated PBMCs, or DNA extracted from either sample type. Points on this clone: Its antigen has not been determined. No per-base quality is available; no much larger clone lies one base away.

This clonotype was obtained from a woman aged 80 or older with COVID-19, enrolled during active disease. Sequencing was performed on peripheral blood.

The CDR3 in this case is CASSLSETIPGQYF. In nucleotide form, the sequence is TGCGCCAGCAGCTTGTCCGAGACTATCCCTGGGCAGTACTTC. Recombination connected TRBV5-1 to TRBJ2-7; a weak D assignment points to TRBD2 (5 bases agree). The CDR3 numbers 14 residues from cysteine through phenylalanine. Left in the record is the CDR3 DNA by itself, 42 bases read in frame from the first base. The junction shows trimming of 1 base on V and 9 bases on J, plus 17 bases between the germline ends. Per the germline V gene, SGHRS is the CDR1 and YFSETQ is the CDR2.